The 19 T cell receptor beta chains reported below all come from one sample, sequenced in a study of cytomegalovirus exposure and HLA in healthy donors. The PCR contained 60 Vbeta and 13 Jbeta primers. The data were produced by immunoSEQ multiplex PCR, yet TCRdb's version contains in-frame clones alone and is incomplete. The sample has roughly 160,000 clones; around 79% are singletons. Specimen: PBMCs. These receptors originate from a man aged 35-49 years in good health and CMV-seronegative.

With respect to this clone: This CDR3 is also generated by other DNA sequences in the sample. The CDR3 spells CASSGAGGYEQYF. CDR3 in DNA: TGTGCCAGCAGTGGGGCAGGGGGCTACGAGCAGTACTTC. This rearrangement joins TRBV25-1 to TRBJ2-7; 7 bases map to TRBD1. Germline CDR1 reads MGHDK; CDR2 reads SYGVNS. The trim removed 4 bases at V and 3 bases at J, leaving 3 bases unmatched. The CDR3 runs 13 residues.

This clone showed up just a few times. The chain recombines TRBV5-5 with TRBJ1-5; D is possibly TRBD1 (6 bases). Germline V gene sequence: CDR1 SGHKS, CDR2 YYEKEE (reference sequence). The CDR3 is 17 amino acids. The ends were cut back, 5 bases at V and 2 bases at J, with 20 bases in the middle. The CDR3: CASSPRGGEVGNQPQHF. DNA for the CDR3: TGTGCCAGCAGTCCTAGGGGGGGGGAGGTTGGCAATCAGCCCCAGCATTTT.

V gene TRBV4-1 combines with J gene TRBJ1-5; no definite D call. The CDR3 length is 15 residues. V was shortened by 1 base and J by 3 bases, with 10 bases between the two germline ends. In germline, CDR1 is MGHRA, CDR2 YSYEKL. The CDR3 sequence is CASSQARGINQPQHF. The CDR3 nucleotides are TGCGCCAGCAGCCAAGCACGGGGAATCAATCAGCCCCAGCATTTT.

The V gene is TRBV28, the J gene TRBJ1-5; 8 bases map to TRBD1. CDR1 MDHEN and CDR2 SYDVKM come from the germline V gene. V gave up 8 bases and J gave up 6 bases; unmatched junction bases: 15. CDR3 size: 16 residues. The CDR3 DNA is TGTGCCAGCTTACCCTCCGGACAGGGTGCTGGTCAGCCCCAGCATTTT. It codes for CASLPSGQGAGQPQHF.

This clone is a singleton in its sample. The V and J genes are TRBV10-3 and TRBJ2-5, with D maybe TRBD1 (6 bases). Trimming cost V 4 bases and J 1 base, with 13 bases left between them. CDR1 is ENHRY and CDR2 is SYGVKD in the germline V gene. This CDR3 contains 15 residues. The CDR3, as DNA: TGTGCCATCAGTGCCCTCGGGACATTCCAAGAGACCCAGTACTTC. This translates into CAISALGTFQETQYF.

The genes are TRBV7-9 and TRBJ2-7, with D tentatively TRBD2 (6 bases). The CDR3 consists of 15 residues. Germline V gene sequence: CDR1 SEHNR, CDR2 FQNEAQ (reference sequence). V was clipped by 5 bases and J by 2 bases, with 16 bases between them. The CDR3 here is CASSPGGQIPYEQYF. The CDR3 nucleotides read TGTGCCAGCAGCCCAGGAGGGCAGATCCCCTACGAGCAGTACTTC.

The V gene is TRBV5-1, the J gene TRBJ1-1; 8 bases agree with TRBD1. Trimming at V came to 0 bases and at J to 4 bases, leaving 8 bases not matched to a gene. CDR1 and CDR2 (germline): SGHRS, YFSETQ. The CDR3 extends over 16 amino acids. This CDR3 reads CASSLEVRGRGTEAFF. The CDR3 nucleotides are TGCGCCAGCAGCTTGGAGGTCAGGGGGCGAGGCACTGAAGCTTTCTTT.

The J gene is TRBJ1-2, the V gene TRBV30; 10 bases align to TRBD1. Germline CDR1 is GTSNPN and CDR2 is SVGIG (reference sequence). CDR3 length: 14 residues. Trimming took 5 bases from V and 6 from J; bases not matched to a gene: 9. The CDR3 spells CAWAGTGDLNGYTF. The CDR3 DNA is TGTGCCTGGGCCGGGACAGGGGATTTAAATGGCTACACCTTC.

The chain links TRBV12-5 to TRBJ2-2, with D perhaps TRBD2 (7 bases). This CDR3 region has 17 residues. V was cut by 9 bases and J by 0 bases, with 20 bases left in between. The V gene's germline CDR1 is LGHNT and CDR2 FRNRAP. CDR3 region: CARRGGERHPNTGELFF. The CDR3 DNA reads TGTGCTAGGAGGGGGGGGGAGCGACACCCGAACACCGGGGAGCTGTTTTTT.

The chain is built from TRBV19 and TRBJ2-5; a possible D gene is TRBD1 (6 bases). V was cut by 9 bases and J by 5 bases, with 19 bases left in between. The germline V gene encodes CDR1 LNHDA and CDR2 SQIVND (reference sequence). The CDR3 runs 14 residues. Here the CDR3 DNA reads TGTGCCAGCAAAACTCAGGGGTACGGGGAGACCCAGTACTTC. This codes for CASKTQGYGETQYF.

The chain is built from TRBV19 and TRBJ2-7; D uncertain. Trimming left V 6 bases short and J 3 bases short, with 6 bases between. The CDR3 has 11 residues. CDR1 is LNHDA and CDR2 is SQIVND in the germline V gene (reference sequence). Written as DNA, the CDR3 is TGTGCCAGTAGGAGCAACTACGAGCAGTACTTC. Translated: CASRSNYEQYF.

The chain carries TRBV27 and TRBJ2-7; D possibly corresponds to TRBD1 (5 bases). Per germline, CDR1 MNHEY and CDR2 SMNVEV (reference sequence). The CDR3 is 12 residues long. Trimming left V 11 bases short and J 2 bases short, with 13 bases between. Written as DNA, the CDR3 is TGTGCCCGCGGACACGGGCCCTACGAGCAGTACTTC. It translates to CARGHGPYEQYF.

This clone occurred once. The chain recombines TRBV28 with TRBJ1-4, with 7 bases matching TRBD1. The CDR3 spans 16 residues. With 4 bases clipped from V and 2 bases from J, the junction kept 7 bases outside the gene matches. CDR1 and CDR2 from the germline V gene are MDHEN and SYDVKM. The CDR3, as DNA: TGTGCCAGCAGTTGGGCAGGGGGAACGACTAATGAAAAACTGTTTTTT. Protein sequence: CASSWAGGTTNEKLFF.

This chain uses TRBV27 with TRBJ1-5, with D perhaps TRBD1 (6 bases). The CDR3 runs to 14 residues. Deletions cut 6 bases from V and 7 bases from J, with 16 bases between. Germline V gives CDR1 MNHEY, CDR2 SMNVEV (reference sequence). CDR3 nucleotide sequence: TGTGCCAGCAGCCCTGGACAGCCCGTCCAGCCCCAGCATTTT. Protein sequence: CASSPGQPVQPQHF.

In its sample, this clone was seen once. An end of the junction does not agree with germline; a read error may underlie this. V is TRBV7-8 and J is TRBJ2-4; D gene ambiguous. The CDR3 runs 15 residues. Germline-derived CDR1 and CDR2 are SGHVS and FQNEAQ. CDR3 in amino acids: CASTSNPPAKNSQYF. In DNA form, the CDR3 reads TGTGCCAGCACCTCTAATCCACCGGCCAAAAACAGTCAGTACTTC.

The chain joins TRBV11-3 to TRBJ2-5; 8 nucleotides agree with TRBD1. The V and J ends lost 0 bases and 5 bases, in that order; junction bases with no gene match: 8. The length of the CDR3 is 16 residues. The germline CDR1 and CDR2 sequences are SGHNT and YENEEA. CDR3 in DNA: TGTGCCAGCAGCTTAGATTCAGGGGGCGCAACTGAGACCCAGTACTTC. As protein: CASSLDSGGATETQYF.

The chain is built from TRBV4-1 and TRBJ1-1; D is possibly TRBD1 (5 bases). Germline CDR1 is MGHRA and CDR2 is YSYEKL. The V and J ends lost 1 base and 6 bases respectively, with 12 bases between them. This CDR3 comprises 14 residues. The CDR3 reads CASSQAQGRAEAFF. CDR3 DNA: TGCGCCAGCAGCCAAGCCCAGGGAAGGGCTGAAGCTTTCTTT.

The chain carries TRBV7-8 and TRBJ2-7, with 11 positions matching TRBD2. After removal of 1 base from V and 2 bases from J, the junction contained 10 bases not matched to a gene. The CDR3 spans 18 residues. Germline V lookup: CDR1 SGHVS, CDR2 FQNEAQ. CDR3 nucleotides: TGTGCCAGCAGCTTAGTAGGGACTAGCGGTCTCCCCCCCTACGAGCAGTACTTC. As protein: CASSLVGTSGLPPYEQYF.

This chain connects TRBV5-1 to TRBJ1-3, with 7 bases aligning to TRBD1. The CDR3 length is 15 residues. The trim removed 5 bases at V and 0 bases at J, leaving 5 bases unmatched. CDR1 SGHRS and CDR2 YFSETQ come from the germline V gene. CDR3 bases: TGCGCCAGCAGTCGGGACAGCTCCTCTGGAAACACCATATATTTT. Its translation is CASSRDSSSGNTIYF.